This T cell receptor beta chain was observed in a study of CD8+ T cells in alopecia areata. For the study at large: Using the percentage of affected scalp area, treated patients' severity was scored.

After isolation, RNA underwent reverse transcription to generate cDNA as the sequencing template. Assay: immunoSEQ multiplex PCR; the TCRdb copy retains only in-frame clones and omits some. The sample lists under 200,000 clones; less than 80% were seen once. Germline V gene data show CDR1 as GTSNPN and CDR2 as SVGIG (reference sequence). V shed 2 bases and J shed 0 bases, with 17 bases lying between them. The CDR3 spans 16 residues. Sample treatment: oral pan-JAK inhibitor, 5-10 mg twice daily. The TCR was taken from a human donor with alopecia areata. The chain combines TRBV30 with TRBJ2-7; D remains ambiguous. Sequences were derived from CD4+ T cells sorted from blood, sampled at week 24, from a patient treated with tofacitinib. CDR3: CAWSSLRAVRSYEQYF. The CDR3 nucleotides are TGTGCCTGGAGTTCTCTAAGGGCCGTCCGCTCCTACGAGCAGTACTTC. The variable domain in full, completed from reference TRBV30 and TRBJ2-7, reads SQTIHQWPATLVQPVGSPLSLECTVEGTSNPNLYWYRQAAGRGLQLLFYSVGIGQISSEVPQNLSASRPQDRQFILSSKKLLLSDSGFYLCAWSSLRAVRSYEQYFGPGTRLTVT.